A single sample is the source of the 7 T cell receptor beta chains below, sequenced in a study of T cell changes during pregnancy in multiple sclerosis. TCRdb's copy holds only in-frame clones and misses some; the assay was immunoSEQ multiplex PCR. The sample carries about 28,000 clones, 90% to 95% recorded once. The sample here was peripheral blood, taken in the first trimester of pregnancy. The receptors derive from a female donor in good health, enrolled as a control in a pregnancy study.

This chain links TRBV19 with TRBJ2-1; TRBD2 matches at 7 bases. The V segment lost 7 bases and the J segment 9 bases; nucleotides outside the gene matches: 9. CDR1 is LNHDA and CDR2 is SQIVND in the germline V gene (reference sequence). The CDR3 consists of 13 residues. The CDR3 DNA sequence: TGTGCCAGTACCGCACTAGCGTATTCTGAGCAGTTCTTC. Translated: CASTALAYSEQFF.

As regards this clone: Relative to the germline gene, one junction end is altered; a read error may explain this. V and J are TRBV11-2 and TRBJ1-2, with D possibly matching TRBD1 (6 bases). CDR1 SGHAT and CDR2 FQNNGV come from the germline V gene. This CDR3 has 13 residues. The CDR3 sequence: CASSRGGHYRYTF. The CDR3 DNA is TGTGCCAGCAGCCGCGGGGGCCACTATCGCTACACCTTC.

The V and J genes are TRBV6-1 and TRBJ2-1, with a tentative D call TRBD2 (5 bases). The CDR3 contains 13 residues. Germline V gene lookup returns CDR1 MNHNS and CDR2 SASEGT. V was shortened by 7 bases and J by 10 bases, with 17 bases between the two germline ends. The CDR3 DNA reads TGTGCCAGCACCGCTAGCACCCCCAGGGAGCAGTTCTTC. Translation: CASTASTPREQFF.

V usage is TRBV13 and J usage is TRBJ2-1; D possibly corresponds to TRBD1 (5 bases). The CDR3 extends over 14 amino acids. The V and J ends lost 6 bases and 4 bases respectively, with 13 bases between them. Germline V gene data show CDR1 as PRHDT and CDR2 as FYEKMQ (reference sequence). The CDR3 protein is CASSNWGSYNEQFF. CDR3 bases: TGTGCCAGCAGTAATTGGGGCTCTTACAATGAGCAGTTCTTC.

The chain carries TRBV18 and TRBJ1-2; 11 nucleotides agree with TRBD1. The CDR3 has 17 residues. Germline-derived CDR1 and CDR2 are KGHSH and LQKENI. The J segment lost 0 bases and the V segment lost 0 bases, leaving 3 bases of the junction unmatched. In DNA form, the CDR3 reads TGTGCCAGCTCACCACCGGACAGGGGGCGAGCTAACTATGGCTACACCTTC. Protein: CASSPPDRGRANYGYTF. The full variable domain, in which reference TRBV18 and TRBJ1-2 provide the parts outside the CDR3, is NAGVMQNPRHLVRRRGQEARLRCSPMKGHSHVYWYRQLPEEGLKFMVYLQKENIIDESGMPKERFSAEFPKEGPSILRIQQVVRGDSAAYFCASSPPDRGRANYGYTFGSGTRLTVV.

The chain carries TRBV30 and TRBJ1-1; TRBD1 matches 10 bases. The CDR3 covers 13 residues. Trimming removed 3 bases from V and 9 bases from J; junction bases left unmatched: 7. Germline V lookup: CDR1 GTSNPN, CDR2 SVGIG (reference sequence). CDR3 coding DNA: TGTGCCTGGAGGCTATTGACAGGGGGCAAAGCTTTCTTT. It is translated as CAWRLLTGGKAFF.

The chain has TRBV6-4 and TRBJ2-3; D is possibly TRBD1 (6 bases). This CDR3 contains 13 residues. Germline CDR1 and CDR2: MRHNA and SNTAGT. V shed 4 bases and J shed 3 bases, with 8 bases lying between them. CDR3 residues: CASSGQETDTQYF. The CDR3 nucleotides are TGTGCCAGCAGTGGACAGGAAACAGATACGCAGTATTTT.